The 20 T cell receptor beta chains presented below share a single source sample, sequenced in a study of T cell responses to AZD1222 COVID-19 vaccine. Generated by immunoSEQ multiplex PCR, the TCRdb table keeps only in-frame clones and is missing some. The sample lists about 150,000 clones, approximately 94% occurring once. The sequenced sample was peripheral blood, obtained on day 0 of AZD1222 vaccination. The receptors derive from an adult in good health.

In DNA form, the CDR3 reads TGTGCCAGTAGTCTCGACAGAATAAACATTCAGTACTTC. Residues: CASSLDRINIQYF. The chain carries TRBV19 and TRBJ2-4, with TRBD1 as a possible D gene (5 bases). Per the germline V gene, CDR1 is LNHDA and CDR2 is SQIVND (reference sequence). With 5 bases removed from V and 6 bases from J, the gap between germline ends came to 11 bases. The CDR3 runs to 13 residues. The whole variable domain, remainder taken from reference TRBV19 and TRBJ2-4, is DGGITQSPKYLFRKEGQNVTLSCEQNLNHDAMYWYRQDPGQGLRLIYYSQIVNDFQKGDIAEGYSVSREKKESFPLTVTSAQKNPTAFYLCASSLDRINIQYFGAGTRLSVL.

The chain recombines TRBV7-9 with TRBJ2-2; 13 bases agree with TRBD2. V lost 4 bases to trimming and J lost 5 bases; unmatched junction nucleotides: 7. From germline, CDR1 is SEHNR and CDR2 FQNEAQ (reference sequence). The CDR3 is 17 amino acids. The CDR3 region has the DNA TGTGCCAGCAGCTCCCTATTGACTAGCGGGGGGACCGGGGAGCTGTTTTTT. Translated: CASSSLLTSGGTGELFF. Based on the CDR3 plus reference TRBV7-9 and TRBJ2-2, the full variable domain is DTGVSQNPRHKITKRGQNVTFRCDPISEHNRLYWYRQTLGQGPEFLTYFQNEAQLEKSRLLSDRFSAERPKGSFSTLEIQRTEQGDSAMYLCASSSLLTSGGTGELFFGEGSRLTVL.

The chain combines TRBV5-1 with TRBJ2-7, with D uncertain. V gave up 1 base and J gave up 2 bases, with 10 bases separating them. Germline assignment: CDR1 SGHRS and CDR2 YFSETQ. This CDR3 has 14 residues. The CDR3 region is CASSLFEFAYEQYF. CDR3 in DNA: TGCGCCAGCAGCTTGTTCGAGTTCGCCTACGAGCAGTACTTC. The full variable domain, completed using reference TRBV5-1 and TRBJ2-7, is KAGVTQTPRYLIKTRGQQVTLSCSPISGHRSVSWYQQTPGQGLQFLFEYFSETQRNKGNFPGRFSGRQFSNSRSEMNVSTLELGDSALYLCASSLFEFAYEQYFGPGTRLTVT.

V is TRBV9 and J is TRBJ1-5; a weak D match, TRBD1 (6 bases). Germline CDR1 reads SGDLS; CDR2 reads YYNGEE. V lost 4 bases, J lost 0 bases, and 11 bases lay in between. The CDR3 spans 15 residues. CDR3: CASSIGQNSNQPQHF. The CDR3 bases are TGTGCCAGCAGCATCGGACAGAATAGCAATCAGCCCCAGCATTTT.

The V call is TRBV7-3, the J call TRBJ1-5; D ambiguous. Trimming pared 1 base from V and 3 bases from J, leaving 4 bases between. Germline V gene lookup returns CDR1 SGHTA and CDR2 FQGTGA. The CDR3 is made up of 13 amino acids. The CDR3, as DNA: TGTGCCAGCAGCTTAAACACCAATCAGCCCCAGCATTTT. Its translation: CASSLNTNQPQHF.

The CDR3 sequence: CASSPGWDRGQGTEAFF. Here the CDR3 DNA reads TGTGCCAGCAGCCCCGGCTGGGACAGGGGGCAGGGCACTGAAGCTTTCTTT. The gene calls are TRBV7-3 and TRBJ1-1; 12 bases fit TRBD1. Germline V gives CDR1 SGHTA, CDR2 FQGTGA. Trimming cost V 5 bases and J 4 bases; bases outside gene matches: 11. The CDR3 runs 17 residues.

The chain employs TRBV3-1 (or the pseudogene TRBV3-2) and TRBJ1-3; 8 bases map to TRBD1. Germline CDR1 reads LGHDT; CDR2 reads YNNKEL (reference sequence). The CDR3 spans 16 residues. The V gene end was trimmed by 2 bases and the J gene end by 3 bases; junction bases not matched to a gene: 6. The CDR3 region has the DNA TGTGCCAGCAGCCAAATCGACAGGGGAGTTGGAAACACCATATATTTT. This gives the protein CASSQIDRGVGNTIYF.

J is TRBJ1-1 and V is TRBV5-1; D is perhaps TRBD1 (5 bases). The CDR3 spans 15 residues. Germline CDR1 reads SGHRS; CDR2 reads YFSETQ. The V end lost 4 bases, the J end lost 7 bases, and 20 bases lay between the germline ends. The CDR3 loop reads CASSPYGSREIEAFF. CDR3 bases: TGCGCCAGCAGCCCCTATGGGTCCAGGGAGATTGAAGCTTTCTTT.

The genes are TRBV30 and TRBJ2-1; D gene unclear. CDR1 and CDR2 from the germline V gene are GTSNPN and SVGIG (reference sequence). CDR3 length equals 11 residues. Between the trimmed V and J ends, which lost 0 bases and 10 bases, there was a span of 7 bases. The CDR3 coding sequence is TGTGCCTGGAGTGTACGTCCCGAGCAGTTCTTC. Protein product: CAWSVRPEQFF.

In DNA, the CDR3 is TGTGCCAGCAGTCTCCCGGGGCAGGGGGCGAACACTGAAGCTTTCTTT. It translates to CASSLPGQGANTEAFF. This chain uses TRBV27 with TRBJ1-1; 8 bases match TRBD1. CDR3 length equals 16 residues. V lost 5 bases and J lost 1; bases outside the gene matches: 9. The germline V gene has CDR1 MNHEY and CDR2 SMNVEV (reference sequence).

The genes are TRBV3-1 (or the pseudogene TRBV3-2) and TRBJ2-7; 7 bases agree with TRBD2. The trim removed 3 bases at V and 5 bases at J, leaving 7 bases unmatched. CDR3 length equals 14 residues. Germline assignment: CDR1 LGHDT and CDR2 YNNKEL (reference sequence). The CDR3 DNA is TGTGCCAGCAGCCACATGGGGAGGGGTAACGAGCAGTACTTC. Its protein product is CASSHMGRGNEQYF.

This chain connects TRBV18 to TRBJ1-5; 7 nucleotides align to TRBD1. V shed 2 bases, J shed 0 bases, and the junction held 7 bases outside the gene matches. The germline gives CDR1 KGHSH, CDR2 LQKENI. The CDR3 is 17 residues long. Here the CDR3 DNA reads TGTGCCAGCTCACCAAATCGACAGGGTAATAGCAATCAGCCCCAGCATTTT. It codes for CASSPNRQGNSNQPQHF. Together with reference TRBV18 and TRBJ1-5, the CDR3 gives the full variable domain: NAGVMQNPRHLVRRRGQEARLRCSPMKGHSHVYWYRQLPEEGLKFMVYLQKENIIDESGMPKERFSAEFPKEGPSILRIQQVVRGDSAAYFCASSPNRQGNSNQPQHFGDGTRLSIL.

The chain links TRBV6-5 to TRBJ2-7, with 13 bases that match TRBD2. CDR3 length: 13 amino acids. The J segment lost 6 bases and the V segment lost 10 bases, leaving 6 bases of the junction unmatched. Germline CDR1 and CDR2: MNHEY and SVGAGI. Here the CDR3 DNA reads TGTGCCACCTCGGGACTAGCGGGGTCCGAGCAGTACTTC. Translation: CATSGLAGSEQYF.

The chain employs TRBV4-1 and TRBJ1-1; tentatively, D is TRBD1 (6 bases). Between the trimmed V and J ends, which lost 3 bases and 5 bases, there was a span of 13 bases. The CDR3 runs to 14 residues. Germline V gene lookup returns CDR1 MGHRA and CDR2 YSYEKL. The CDR3, as DNA: TGCGCCAGCAGCCAGGTGGACAGCAGTACTGAAGCTTTCTTT. Protein sequence: CASSQVDSSTEAFF.

This rearrangement joins TRBV30 to TRBJ1-3; D not certain. Germline values: CDR1 GTSNPN, CDR2 SVGIG (reference sequence). The CDR3 sequence is 14 residues long. Trimming left V 2 bases short and J 9 bases short, with 17 bases between. The CDR3 DNA reads TGTGCCTGGAGTTCCCCGGGTACCGGTAGCACCATATATTTT. Translated: CAWSSPGTGSTIYF.

The chain is built from TRBV29-1 and TRBJ2-1; D perhaps matches TRBD1 (5 bases). The germline gives CDR1 SQVTM, CDR2 ANQGSEA. The CDR3 spans 13 residues. The V and J ends lost 7 bases and 1 base respectively, with 11 bases between them. The CDR3 loop reads CSGEGQSYNEQFF. In DNA, the CDR3 is TGCAGCGGGGAAGGACAATCCTACAATGAGCAGTTCTTC.

As DNA, the CDR3 is TGTGCCAGCAGCTCGACCGCTAGCTCCTACAATGAGCAGTTCTTC. It specifies CASSSTASSYNEQFF. The chain uses TRBV11-3 and TRBJ2-1, with D uncertain. Trimming pared 4 bases from V and 0 bases from J, leaving 10 bases between. CDR1 and CDR2 from the germline V gene are SGHNT and YENEEA. The CDR3 extends over 15 amino acids. Complete variable domain (other parts from reference TRBV11-3 and TRBJ2-1): EAGVVQSPRYKIIEKKQPVAFWCNPISGHNTLYWYLQNLGQGPELLIRYENEEAVDDSQLPKDRFSAERLKGVDSTLKIQPAELGDSAVYLCASSSTASSYNEQFFGPGTRLTVL.

This clone was seen a few times. The genes are TRBV2 and TRBJ2-2; D is ambiguous. The CDR3 runs to 16 residues. CDR1 SNHLY and CDR2 FYNNEI come from the germline V gene. The V gene lost 2 bases and the J gene lost 0 bases, with 10 bases spanning the gap. Written as DNA, the CDR3 is TGTGCCAGCAGTGAAATGAGGACCTCGAACACCGGGGAGCTGTTTTTT. It specifies CASSEMRTSNTGELFF.

V and J are TRBV19 and TRBJ2-7; D tentatively reads TRBD1 or TRBD2 (5 bases each). The CDR3 totals 16 residues. V lost 6 bases to trimming and J lost 3 bases, with 21 bases between them. Germline lookup yields CDR1 LNHDA and CDR2 SQIVND (reference sequence). CDR3 in amino acids: CASSKGFGADLYEQYF. The DNA for the CDR3 is TGTGCCAGTAGCAAAGGGTTCGGGGCAGATCTCTACGAGCAGTACTTC.

The CDR3 bases are TGTGCCAGCAGCCCGCGCCAATCTTTGTCCGACGAGCAGTACTTC. Protein sequence: CASSPRQSLSDEQYF. The V and J genes are TRBV5-6 and TRBJ2-7, with D uncertain. Germline-derived CDR1 and CDR2 are SGHDT and YYEEEE. V lost 4 bases and J lost 5, with 19 bases in between. The CDR3 has 15 residues.